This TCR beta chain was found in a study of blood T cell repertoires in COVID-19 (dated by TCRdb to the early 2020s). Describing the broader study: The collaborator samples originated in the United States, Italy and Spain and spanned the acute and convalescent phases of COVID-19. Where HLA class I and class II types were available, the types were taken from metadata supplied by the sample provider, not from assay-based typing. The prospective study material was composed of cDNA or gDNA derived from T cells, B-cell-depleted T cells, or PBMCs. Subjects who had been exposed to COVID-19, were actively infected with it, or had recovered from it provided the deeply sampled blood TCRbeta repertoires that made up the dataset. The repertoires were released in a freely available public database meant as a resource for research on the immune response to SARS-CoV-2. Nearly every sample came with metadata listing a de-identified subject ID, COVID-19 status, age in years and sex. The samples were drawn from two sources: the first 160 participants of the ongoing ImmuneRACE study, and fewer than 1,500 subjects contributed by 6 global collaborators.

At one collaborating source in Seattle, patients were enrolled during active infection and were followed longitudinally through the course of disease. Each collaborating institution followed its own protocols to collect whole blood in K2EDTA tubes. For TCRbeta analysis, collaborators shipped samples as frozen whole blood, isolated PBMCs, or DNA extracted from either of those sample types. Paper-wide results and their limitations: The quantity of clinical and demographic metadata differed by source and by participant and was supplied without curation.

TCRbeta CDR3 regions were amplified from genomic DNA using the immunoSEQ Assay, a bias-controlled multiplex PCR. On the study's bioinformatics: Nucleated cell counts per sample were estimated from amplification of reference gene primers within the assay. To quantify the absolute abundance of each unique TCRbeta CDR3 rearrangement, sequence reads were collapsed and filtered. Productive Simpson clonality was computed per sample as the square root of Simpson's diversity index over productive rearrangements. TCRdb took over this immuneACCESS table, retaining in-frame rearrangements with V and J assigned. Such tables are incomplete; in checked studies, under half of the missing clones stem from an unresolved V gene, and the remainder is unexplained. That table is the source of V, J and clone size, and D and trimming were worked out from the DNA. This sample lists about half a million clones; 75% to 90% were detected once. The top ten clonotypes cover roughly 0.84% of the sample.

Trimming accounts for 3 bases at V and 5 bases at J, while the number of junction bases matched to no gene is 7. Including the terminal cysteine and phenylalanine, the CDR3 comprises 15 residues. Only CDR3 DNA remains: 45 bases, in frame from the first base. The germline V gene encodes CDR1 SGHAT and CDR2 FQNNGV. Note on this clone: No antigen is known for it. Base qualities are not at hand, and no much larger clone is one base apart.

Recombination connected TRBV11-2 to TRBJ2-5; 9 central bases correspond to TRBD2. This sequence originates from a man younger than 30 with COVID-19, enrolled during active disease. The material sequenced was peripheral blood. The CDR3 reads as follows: CASSFLAGVGETQYF. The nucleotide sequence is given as TGTGCCAGCAGCTTTTTAGCGGGAGTTGGTGAGACCCAGTACTTC.